Described below is a single T cell receptor (beta chain) sequence and its context. What it recognizes is unknown. The sample belongs to a study of cytotoxic CD8 clonotypes in ibrutinib-treated CLL. General study results and limits: Treatment saw public clonotypes, which were uncommon, either contract or stay stable.

From germline, CDR1 is SNHLY and CDR2 FYNNEI. The CDR3 runs 13 residues. After removal of 7 bases from V and 8 bases from J, the junction contained 9 bases not matched to a gene. Sequenced by immunoSEQ multiplex PCR; TCRdb stores in-frame clones only, minus some. The table includes around 140,000 clones, more than 70% detected once. The sample here was PBMCs, taken after 36 months of ibrutinib treatment. The clonotype comes from a human donor with chronic lymphocytic leukemia. The chain has TRBV2 and TRBJ2-7; 9 nucleotides line up with TRBD1. CDR3 sequence (DNA): TGTGCCAGCAAGGGGACAGGGTTAAGCAAGCAGTACTTC. This translates into CASKGTGLSKQYF.